These 6 T cell receptor beta chains originate from one sample sequenced in a study of blood T cell repertoires in COVID-19. Only in-frame clones appear in the TCRdb table, and some are missing; sequencing was by immunoSEQ multiplex PCR. The sample holds hundreds of thousands of clones; about 85% are singletons and the top ten take under 4%. The sample comprised peripheral blood. The receptor set was obtained from a man between 18 and 35 years old with active or convalescent COVID-19.

The chain employs TRBV7-2 and TRBJ1-2; D is possibly TRBD1 (6 bases). Germline CDR1 and CDR2: SGHTA and FQGNSA. The length of the CDR3 is 13 residues. Trimming cost V 7 bases and J 2 bases, with 11 bases left between them. Here the CDR3 reads CASNDRLNYGYTF. The CDR3, as DNA: TGTGCCAGCAACGACAGGCTAAACTATGGCTACACCTTC.

The chain joins TRBV4-1 to TRBJ2-1, with 8 bases lining up with TRBD2. The CDR3 sequence is 16 residues long. CDR1 and CDR2 from the germline V gene are MGHRA and YSYEKL. The junction had 8 bases not matched to a gene; V was cut back by 3 bases and J by 4 bases. The CDR3 DNA is TGCGCCAGCAGCCATCCGCTGGCGGGGGGATACAATGAGCAGTTCTTC. Protein: CASSHPLAGGYNEQFF.

This chain uses TRBV19 with TRBJ1-3; 11 bases line up with TRBD1. The CDR3 runs 16 residues. Germline trimming cut 7 bases from V and 2 bases from J; bases unmatched to any gene: 7. Germline lookup yields CDR1 LNHDA and CDR2 SQIVND (reference sequence). This chain's CDR3 is CASTPMDRGPGNTIYF. CDR3 sequence (DNA): TGTGCCAGTACTCCCATGGACAGGGGGCCTGGAAACACCATATATTTT.

This chain connects TRBV5-4 to TRBJ1-6; D is possibly TRBD1 (6 bases). This CDR3 region has 15 residues. Germline values: CDR1 SGHNT, CDR2 YYREEE (reference sequence). Between the trimmed V and J ends, which lost 4 bases and 8 bases, there was a span of 16 bases. The CDR3 nucleotides read TGTGCCAGCAGCGGGGGCGTGGGTCGAGATTCACCCCTCCACTTT. This codes for CASSGGVGRDSPLHF.

V usage is TRBV28 and J usage is TRBJ1-2; D is perhaps TRBD1 (6 bases). The V end lost 6 bases, the J end lost 7 bases, and 12 bases lay between the germline ends. Germline CDR1 and CDR2: MDHEN and SYDVKM. The CDR3 loop spans 12 amino acids. The CDR3 loop is CASRKQGSGYTF. CDR3 sequence (DNA): TGTGCCAGCAGGAAACAGGGTTCTGGCTACACCTTC.

This clone came up once. V and J are TRBV5-6 and TRBJ2-2, with no clear D. The CDR3 covers 14 residues. From germline, CDR1 is SGHDT and CDR2 YYEEEE. The V gene lost 0 bases and the J gene lost 3 bases, with 6 bases spanning the gap. Written as DNA, the CDR3 is TGTGCCAGCAGCTTGGGAGCCTACACCGGGGAGCTGTTTTTT. This encodes CASSLGAYTGELFF.